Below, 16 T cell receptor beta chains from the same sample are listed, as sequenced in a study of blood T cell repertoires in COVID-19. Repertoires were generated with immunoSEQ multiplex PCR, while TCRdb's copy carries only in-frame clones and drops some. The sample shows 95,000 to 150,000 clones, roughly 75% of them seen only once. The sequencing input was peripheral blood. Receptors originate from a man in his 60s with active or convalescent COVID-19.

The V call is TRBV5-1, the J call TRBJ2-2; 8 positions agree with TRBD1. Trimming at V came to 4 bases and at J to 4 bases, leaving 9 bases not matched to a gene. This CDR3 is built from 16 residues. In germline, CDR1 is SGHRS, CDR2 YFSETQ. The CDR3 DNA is TGCGCCAGCAGCGTCGGGACAGGTGGTATCACCGGGGAGCTGTTTTTT. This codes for CASSVGTGGITGELFF.

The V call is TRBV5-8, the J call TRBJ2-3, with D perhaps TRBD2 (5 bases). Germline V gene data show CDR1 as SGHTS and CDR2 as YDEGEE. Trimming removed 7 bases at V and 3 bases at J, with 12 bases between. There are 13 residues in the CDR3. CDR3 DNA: TGTGCCAGCCCAAACGGGGTAACAGATACGCAGTATTTT. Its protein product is CASPNGVTDTQYF.

Here the CDR3 reads CASSQESPEREGLSTQYF. CDR3 nucleotide sequence: TGCGCCAGCAGCCAAGAATCACCGGAGCGGGAGGGCCTTAGTACGCAGTATTTT. The chain links TRBV4-1 to TRBJ2-3, with 10 bases lining up with TRBD2. Trimming removed 0 bases from V and 8 bases from J; junction bases left unmatched: 14. This CDR3 has 18 residues. Germline-derived CDR1 and CDR2 are MGHRA and YSYEKL.

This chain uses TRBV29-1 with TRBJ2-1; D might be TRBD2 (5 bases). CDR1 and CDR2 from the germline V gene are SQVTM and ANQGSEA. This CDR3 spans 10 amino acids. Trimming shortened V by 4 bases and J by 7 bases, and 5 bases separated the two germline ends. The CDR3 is CSVGGNEQFF. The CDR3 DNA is TGCAGCGTTGGAGGGAATGAGCAGTTCTTC.

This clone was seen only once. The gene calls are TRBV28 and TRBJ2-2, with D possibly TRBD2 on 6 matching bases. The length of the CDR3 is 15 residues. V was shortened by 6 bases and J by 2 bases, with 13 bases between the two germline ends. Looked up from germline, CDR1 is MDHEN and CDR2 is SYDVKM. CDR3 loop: CASSPSGTNTGELFF. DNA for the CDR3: TGTGCCAGCAGCCCTTCCGGGACTAACACCGGGGAGCTGTTTTTT.

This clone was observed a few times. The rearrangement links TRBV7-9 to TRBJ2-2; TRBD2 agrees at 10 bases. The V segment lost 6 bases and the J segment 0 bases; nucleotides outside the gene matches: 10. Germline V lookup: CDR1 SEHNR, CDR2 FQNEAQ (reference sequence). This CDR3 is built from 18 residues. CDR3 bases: TGTGCCAGCAGTCGACTAGCGGGCTATAACGCGAACACCGGGGAGCTGTTTTTT. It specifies CASSRLAGYNANTGELFF. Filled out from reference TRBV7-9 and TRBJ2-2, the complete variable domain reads DTGVSQNPRHKITKRGQNVTFRCDPISEHNRLYWYRQTLGQGPEFLTYFQNEAQLEKSRLLSDRFSAERPKGSFSTLEIQRTEQGDSAMYLCASSRLAGYNANTGELFFGEGSRLTVL.

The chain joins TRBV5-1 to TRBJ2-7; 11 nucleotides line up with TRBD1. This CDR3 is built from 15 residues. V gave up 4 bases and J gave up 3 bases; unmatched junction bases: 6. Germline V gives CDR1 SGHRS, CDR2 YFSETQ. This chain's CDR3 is CASSQRTGGGYEQYF. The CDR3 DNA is TGCGCCAGCAGCCAACGGACAGGGGGCGGCTACGAGCAGTACTTC.

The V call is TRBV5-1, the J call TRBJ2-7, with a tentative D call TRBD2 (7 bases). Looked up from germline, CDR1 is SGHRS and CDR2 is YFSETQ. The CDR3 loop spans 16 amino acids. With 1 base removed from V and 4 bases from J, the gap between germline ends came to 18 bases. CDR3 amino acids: CASSLQPRGATYEQYF. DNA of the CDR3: TGCGCCAGCAGCTTGCAACCACGGGGGGCCACGTACGAGCAGTACTTC.

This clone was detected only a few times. The CDR3 DNA follows: TGTGCCAGCAGTGGACAGGGAATCCAGGGCGGGGAGCTGTTTTTT. Translation: CASSGQGIQGGELFF. V and J are TRBV2 and TRBJ2-2; 7 bases line up with TRBD1. The length of the CDR3 is 15 residues. V lost 4 bases and J lost 7; bases outside the gene matches: 9. Germline V CDR1 and CDR2: SNHLY, FYNNEI.

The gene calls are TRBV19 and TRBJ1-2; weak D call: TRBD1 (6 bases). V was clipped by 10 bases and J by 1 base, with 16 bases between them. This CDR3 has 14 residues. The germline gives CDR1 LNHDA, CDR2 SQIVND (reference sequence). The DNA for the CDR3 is TGTGCCACCACCGACCGGACAGATAACTATGGCTACACCTTC. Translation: CATTDRTDNYGYTF.

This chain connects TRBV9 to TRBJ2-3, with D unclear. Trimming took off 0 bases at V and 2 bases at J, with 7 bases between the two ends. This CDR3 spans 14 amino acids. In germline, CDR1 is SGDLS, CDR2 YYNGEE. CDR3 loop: CASSVGPDTDTQYF. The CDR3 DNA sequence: TGTGCCAGCAGCGTAGGGCCAGACACAGATACGCAGTATTTT.

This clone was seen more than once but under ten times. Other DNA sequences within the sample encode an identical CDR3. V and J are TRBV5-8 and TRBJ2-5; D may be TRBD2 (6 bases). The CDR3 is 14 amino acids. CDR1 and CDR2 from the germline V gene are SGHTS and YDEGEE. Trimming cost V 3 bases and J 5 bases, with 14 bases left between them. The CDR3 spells CASSSRGGEETQYF. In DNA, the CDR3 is TGTGCCAGCAGCTCTCGGGGAGGAGAGGAGACCCAGTACTTC.

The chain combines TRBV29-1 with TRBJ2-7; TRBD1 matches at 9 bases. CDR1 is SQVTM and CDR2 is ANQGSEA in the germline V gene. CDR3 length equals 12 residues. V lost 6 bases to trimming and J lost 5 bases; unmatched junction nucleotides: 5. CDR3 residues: CSVRQGGDEQYF. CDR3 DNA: TGCAGCGTCCGACAGGGGGGTGACGAGCAGTACTTC.

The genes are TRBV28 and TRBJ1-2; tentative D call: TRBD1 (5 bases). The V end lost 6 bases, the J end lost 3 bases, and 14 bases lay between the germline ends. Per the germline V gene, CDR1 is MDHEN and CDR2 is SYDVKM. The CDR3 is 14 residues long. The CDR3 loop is CASSLTQADYGYTF. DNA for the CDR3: TGTGCCAGCAGCCTCACACAGGCGGACTATGGCTACACCTTC.

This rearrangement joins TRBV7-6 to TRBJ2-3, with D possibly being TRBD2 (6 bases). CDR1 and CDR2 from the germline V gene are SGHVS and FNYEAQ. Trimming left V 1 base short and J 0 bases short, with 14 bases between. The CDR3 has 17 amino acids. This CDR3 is CASSLVLATTSTDTQYF. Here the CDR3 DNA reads TGTGCCAGCAGCTTAGTTCTAGCGACCACTAGCACAGATACGCAGTATTTT. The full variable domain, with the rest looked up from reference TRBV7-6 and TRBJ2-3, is GAGVSQSPRYKVTKRGQDVALRCDPISGHVSLYWYRQALGQGPEFLTYFNYEAQQDKSGLPNDRFSAERPEGSISTLTIQRTEQRDSAMYRCASSLVLATTSTDTQYFGPGTRLTVL.

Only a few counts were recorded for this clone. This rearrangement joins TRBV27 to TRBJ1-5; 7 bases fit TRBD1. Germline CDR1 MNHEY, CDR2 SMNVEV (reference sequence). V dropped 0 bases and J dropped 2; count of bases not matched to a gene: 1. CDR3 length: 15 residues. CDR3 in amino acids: CASSLSQGGNQPQHF. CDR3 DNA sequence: TGTGCCAGCAGTTTATCCCAGGGGGGCAATCAGCCCCAGCATTTT.